This entry lists 29 T cell receptor beta chains sequenced from one sample in a study of vaccination effects on CD4 cells after COVID-19. The authors isolated CD4+ T cells after roughly eleven days of culture. Either the mRNA-1273 or the BNT162b2 vaccine was given to participants as two doses. Only in-frame clones appear in the TCRdb table, and some are missing; sequencing was by immunoSEQ multiplex PCR. This table holds approximately 57,000 clones, around four fifths found once. Antigen specificity for these receptors is unknown. Sequences were derived from CD4+ T cells from PBMCs cultured without peptide, sampled after COVID-19 vaccination. Source of these receptors: a human donor who received a COVID-19 vaccine.

This clone was found a few times. J is TRBJ1-2 and V is TRBV5-1, with D unresolved. Germline CDR1 and CDR2: SGHRS and YFSETQ. Trimming cost V 1 base and J 13 bases, with 17 bases left between them. The CDR3 runs to 13 residues. The CDR3 loop is CASSLSGILGGTF. The DNA for the CDR3 is TGCGCCAGCAGCTTGAGCGGAATATTAGGTGGCACCTTC. Complete variable domain (other parts from reference TRBV5-1 and TRBJ1-2): KAGVTQTPRYLIKTRGQQVTLSCSPISGHRSVSWYQQTPGQGLQFLFEYFSETQRNKGNFPGRFSGRQFSNSRSEMNVSTLELGDSALYLCASSLSGILGGTFGSGTRLTVV.

The V call is TRBV28, the J call TRBJ1-5, with 8 nucleotides matching TRBD1. This CDR3 has 16 residues. Germline CDR1 and CDR2: MDHEN and SYDVKM. Losses at the gene ends were 5 bases for V and 1 base for J; bases not matched to a gene: 7. This chain's CDR3 is CASSPLQGVSNQPQHF. The CDR3 DNA reads TGTGCCAGCAGTCCCCTACAGGGGGTGAGCAATCAGCCCCAGCATTTT. Combining the CDR3 with reference TRBV28 and TRBJ1-5 gives the whole variable domain DVKVTQSSRYLVKRTGEKVFLECVQDMDHENMFWYRQDPGLGLRLIYFSYDVKMKEKGDIPEGYSVSREKKERFSLILESASTNQTSMYLCASSPLQGVSNQPQHFGDGTRLSIL.

The rearrangement joins TRBV11-2 to TRBJ1-2; TRBD1 aligns across 10 bases. This CDR3 is 16 amino acids long. After removal of 5 bases from V and 4 bases from J, the junction contained 10 bases not matched to a gene. Looked up from germline, CDR1 is SGHAT and CDR2 is FQNNGV. CDR3 DNA sequence: TGTGCCAGCAGCCAGGGTCCGGGACAGGGGAGCTATGGCTACACCTTC. Translating gives CASSQGPGQGSYGYTF. The whole variable domain, filled in from reference TRBV11-2 and TRBJ1-2, reads EAGVAQSPRYKIIEKRQSVAFWCNPISGHATLYWYQQILGQGPKLLIQFQNNGVVDDSQLPKDRFSAERLKGVDSTLKIQPAKLEDSAVYLCASSQGPGQGSYGYTFGSGTRLTVV.

The chain carries TRBV14 and TRBJ2-6; tentatively, D is TRBD1 (5 bases). Germline loops: CDR1 SGHDN, CDR2 FVKESK. This CDR3 region has 16 residues. V was shortened by 1 base and J by 2 bases, with 9 bases between the two germline ends. The CDR3 loop reads CASSQGVRAGANVLTF. The CDR3 region has the DNA TGTGCCAGCAGCCAAGGGGTCAGGGCTGGGGCCAACGTCCTGACTTTC.

The V gene is TRBV7-9, the J gene TRBJ2-3; TRBD2 matches 9 bases. V was pared by 6 bases and J by 5 bases, with 0 bases of the junction left unmatched. Germline CDR1 is SEHNR and CDR2 is FQNEAQ (reference sequence). The CDR3 spans 12 residues. The CDR3 protein is CASRAGGDTQYF. CDR3 sequence (DNA): TGTGCCAGCAGAGCGGGGGGAGATACGCAGTATTTT.

The chain employs TRBV3-1 (or the pseudogene TRBV3-2) and TRBJ2-1; 8 bases map to TRBD1. The germline V gene encodes CDR1 LGHDT and CDR2 YNNKEL (reference sequence). There are 13 residues in the CDR3. The junction had 5 bases not matched to a gene; V was cut back by 4 bases and J by 9 bases. This chain's CDR3 is CASSPGTGGEQFF. The CDR3 nucleotides are TGTGCCAGCAGCCCCGGGACAGGCGGTGAGCAGTTCTTC.

The genes are TRBV4-2 and TRBJ2-7, with 14 bases lining up with TRBD2. In germline, CDR1 is LGHNA, CDR2 YNFKEQ. Trimming cost V 4 bases and J 2 bases; bases outside gene matches: 1. This CDR3 is 15 amino acids long. The CDR3 DNA sequence: TGTGCCAGCAGCCTGACTAGCGGGGGGGCCTACGAGCAGTACTTC. Translated, it gives CASSLTSGGAYEQYF.

The chain is built from TRBV11-2 and TRBJ2-7; D might be TRBD2 (5 bases). Trimming took 6 bases from V and 1 from J, leaving 13 bases between them. Germline V CDR1 and CDR2: SGHAT, FQNNGV. The CDR3 has 14 amino acids. The CDR3 sequence: CASRQPRGSYEQYF. The CDR3 DNA sequence: TGTGCCAGCAGACAGCCCCGAGGGTCCTACGAGCAGTACTTC.

The chain combines TRBV20-1 with TRBJ1-1; 8 nucleotides line up with TRBD1. CDR1 and CDR2 from the germline V gene are DFQATT and SNEGSKA (reference sequence). V lost 3 bases, J lost 10 bases, and 4 bases stayed unmatched. The CDR3 contains 11 residues. CDR3 nucleotides: TGCAGTGCTAGGGACGACAGGGGAGCTTTCTTT. As protein: CSARDDRGAFF.

This chain uses TRBV7-2 with TRBJ1-2; tentatively, D is TRBD1 (6 bases). V was clipped by 1 base and J by 3 bases, with 9 bases between them. The length of the CDR3 is 14 residues. Per germline, CDR1 SGHTA and CDR2 FQGNSA. CDR3 in amino acids: CASSLEPGDYGYTF. The CDR3 DNA sequence: TGTGCCAGCAGCTTAGAGCCAGGGGACTATGGCTACACCTTC.

The chain carries TRBV5-4 and TRBJ1-2; 9 positions match TRBD1. The trim removed 0 bases at V and 5 bases at J, leaving 2 bases unmatched. The CDR3 consists of 14 residues. Germline V lookup: CDR1 SGHNT, CDR2 YYREEE (reference sequence). CDR3 nucleotides: TGTGCCAGCAGCTTGGAGGACAGGGGATATGGCTACACCTTC. It is translated as CASSLEDRGYGYTF.

This clone showed up just once. This chain connects TRBV20-1 to TRBJ1-2, with D unclear. V was shortened by 4 bases and J by 0 bases, with 9 bases between the two germline ends. CDR3 length: 13 residues. Germline lookup yields CDR1 DFQATT and CDR2 SNEGSKA (reference sequence). CDR3 in amino acids: CSAIDNTNYGYTF. CDR3 in DNA: TGCAGTGCTATTGACAACACTAACTATGGCTACACCTTC.

CDR3 region: CASSPRPVGGRTDTQYF. In DNA, the CDR3 is TGCGCCAGCAGTCCCCGACCGGTGGGGGGGCGCACAGATACGCAGTATTTT. The chain joins TRBV23-1 to TRBJ2-3; tentative D call: TRBD2 (7 bases). TRBV23-1 is assigned to the ORF class and has an uncertain function. V was cut by 4 bases and J by 1 base, with 18 bases left in between. The CDR3 contains 17 residues.

The J gene is TRBJ1-2, the V gene TRBV4-3, with D hard to call. The CDR3 totals 15 residues. Per the germline V gene, CDR1 is LGHNA and CDR2 is YSLEER. The V and J ends lost 0 bases and 3 bases respectively, with 11 bases between them. CDR3 sequence: CASSQDIDLDYGYTF. DNA for the CDR3: TGCGCCAGCAGCCAAGATATTGACTTAGACTATGGCTACACCTTC.

This clone occurred a few times. The rearrangement uses TRBV5-4 and TRBJ2-7; D gene uncertain. Germline V lookup: CDR1 SGHNT, CDR2 YYREEE (reference sequence). Trimming removed 4 bases at V and 7 bases at J, with 12 bases between. There are 12 residues in the CDR3. CDR3 sequence reads: CASSLEVGEQYF. CDR3 nucleotides: TGTGCCAGCAGCCTCGAGGTGGGGGAGCAGTACTTC.

The DNA for the CDR3 is TGTGCCAGCAGTTTTGTTCTGTTGACCTCCTACAATGAGCAGTTCTTC. This encodes CASSFVLLTSYNEQFF. The chain employs TRBV27 and TRBJ2-1; D gene uncertain. Germline V gives CDR1 MNHEY, CDR2 SMNVEV (reference sequence). The V and J ends lost 3 bases and 0 bases respectively, with 12 bases between them. This CDR3 is built from 16 residues.

The chain joins TRBV3-1 (or the pseudogene TRBV3-2) to TRBJ2-7; 9 nucleotides align to TRBD2. Germline lookup yields CDR1 LGHDT and CDR2 YNNKEL (reference sequence). The CDR3 loop spans 15 amino acids. The trim removed 3 bases at V and 0 bases at J, leaving 3 bases unmatched. The CDR3 DNA reads TGTGCCAGCAGCCACCCTAGCGGGAACTCCTACGAGCAGTACTTC. This sequence encodes CASSHPSGNSYEQYF.

V and J are TRBV3-1 (or the pseudogene TRBV3-2) and TRBJ2-3; possibly TRBD1 for D (5 bases). V was trimmed by 0 bases and J by 4 bases, leaving 14 bases between them. The CDR3 is 16 amino acids. Per the germline V gene, CDR1 is LGHDT and CDR2 is YNNKEL (reference sequence). This chain's CDR3 is CASSQDSVQAPDTQYF. In nucleotides, the CDR3 is TGTGCCAGCAGCCAAGATTCGGTACAGGCGCCAGATACGCAGTATTTT.

The rearrangement uses TRBV5-4 and TRBJ2-1, with 8 bases lining up with TRBD2. V dropped 2 bases and J dropped 7; count of bases not matched to a gene: 14. The germline gives CDR1 SGHNT, CDR2 YYREEE (reference sequence). The CDR3 is made up of 17 amino acids. The CDR3 DNA reads TGTGCCAGCAGCTTTCAGCGGGGGACGTCTTCCGGGAATGAGCAGTTCTTC. Translating it yields CASSFQRGTSSGNEQFF.

As DNA, the CDR3 is TGTGCCAGCAGCCCGGGACTAACGAACACCGGGGAGCTGTTTTTT. It encodes CASSPGLTNTGELFF. This chain uses TRBV7-9 with TRBJ2-2, with TRBD2 matching 7 bases. V trimming: 5 bases; J trimming: 0 bases; junction bases outside the gene matches: 3. CDR3 length equals 15 residues. CDR1 SEHNR and CDR2 FQNEAQ come from the germline V gene (reference sequence). Supplemented by reference TRBV7-9 and TRBJ2-2, the full variable domain reads DTGVSQNPRHKITKRGQNVTFRCDPISEHNRLYWYRQTLGQGPEFLTYFQNEAQLEKSRLLSDRFSAERPKGSFSTLEIQRTEQGDSAMYLCASSPGLTNTGELFFGEGSRLTVL.

In its sample, this clone was seen a few times. This chain uses TRBV7-3 with TRBJ2-2, with 8 bases lining up with TRBD2. Trimming cost V 2 bases and J 8 bases; bases outside gene matches: 7. Germline V CDR1 and CDR2: SGHTA, FQGTGA. The CDR3 has 15 residues. The CDR3 here is CASSLAAGGQGELFF. The CDR3 DNA is TGTGCCAGCAGCTTAGCGGCGGGGGGTCAGGGGGAGCTGTTTTTT.

This clone was seen a handful of times. The chain employs TRBV5-4 and TRBJ2-1; TRBD2 aligns across 10 bases. The germline CDR1 and CDR2 sequences are SGHNT and YYREEE (reference sequence). The CDR3 is 12 residues long. Trimming cost V 0 bases and J 14 bases; bases outside gene matches: 2. The CDR3 bases are TGTGCCAGCAGCTTGGTGGGGACTAGCGAGTTCTTC. Amino acid sequence: CASSLVGTSEFF.

This rearrangement joins TRBV5-1 to TRBJ1-1; D not certain. The V gene's germline CDR1 is SGHRS and CDR2 YFSETQ. Trimming removed 1 base at V and 0 bases at J, with 4 bases between. The CDR3 extends over 13 amino acids. The CDR3 protein is CASSLTLNTEAFF. CDR3 nucleotides: TGCGCCAGCAGCTTGACATTGAACACTGAAGCTTTCTTT.

The rearrangement joins TRBV7-9 to TRBJ2-7, with a tentative D call TRBD1 (6 bases). The CDR3 covers 18 residues. V gave up 4 bases and J gave up 4 bases, with 26 bases separating them. Germline V lookup: CDR1 SEHNR, CDR2 FQNEAQ (reference sequence). CDR3 amino acids: CASSSSTGPPGFIYEQYF. DNA of the CDR3: TGTGCCAGCAGCTCCTCGACAGGTCCTCCGGGTTTTATATACGAGCAGTACTTC.

The V call is TRBV9, the J call TRBJ2-3; possibly TRBD1 or TRBD2 for D (7 bases each). The CDR3 has 17 residues. Trimming pared 0 bases from V and 5 bases from J, leaving 19 bases between. Germline CDR1 and CDR2: SGDLS and YYNGEE. For the CDR3, the DNA is TGTGCCAGCAGCGTAGCAGAGGGGGGGGCAGGGGGAGATACGCAGTATTTT. It translates to CASSVAEGGAGGDTQYF.

The rearrangement links TRBV28 to TRBJ1-6, with D possibly TRBD1 on 5 matching bases. Germline values: CDR1 MDHEN, CDR2 SYDVKM. The germline V and J ends were trimmed by 5 bases and 12 bases, with 20 bases remaining between them. The CDR3 totals 15 residues. CDR3 bases: TGTGCCAGCAGTCCCCCCTGGGGGGGACTACGACCCCTCCACTTT. Its protein is CASSPPWGGLRPLHF.

The J gene is TRBJ2-7, the V gene TRBV28; D is possibly TRBD1 (6 bases). Between the trimmed V and J ends, which lost 8 bases and 3 bases, there was a span of 14 bases. CDR1 and CDR2 from the germline V gene are MDHEN and SYDVKM. The length of the CDR3 is 13 residues. CDR3 in amino acids: CASQQGRLYEQYF. The DNA for the CDR3 is TGTGCCAGCCAACAGGGCCGACTCTACGAGCAGTACTTC.

This clone has only a few counts. The rearrangement joins TRBV27 to TRBJ2-6; D gene uncertain. This CDR3 spans 16 amino acids. V dropped 5 bases and J dropped 0 bases, with 11 bases sitting between them. The germline V gene encodes CDR1 MNHEY and CDR2 SMNVEV (reference sequence). Written as DNA, the CDR3 is TGTGCCAGCAGTGCGAGGAGTTTCTCTGGGGCCAACGTCCTGACTTTC. Amino acids: CASSARSFSGANVLTF. The variable domain in full, completed from reference TRBV27 and TRBJ2-6, reads EAQVTQNPRYLITVTGKKLTVTCSQNMNHEYMSWYRQDPGLGLRQIYYSMNVEVTDKGDVPEGYKVSRKEKRNFPLILESPSPNQTSLYFCASSARSFSGANVLTFGAGSRLTVL.

The genes are TRBV18 and TRBJ2-5, with D hard to call. Trimming took off 9 bases at V and 5 bases at J, with 10 bases between the two ends. Germline CDR1 reads KGHSH; CDR2 reads LQKENI. This CDR3 contains 11 residues. As DNA, the CDR3 is TGTGCCAGTACGAATGGGGAGACCCAGTACTTC. This gives the protein CASTNGETQYF. Complete variable domain (other parts from reference TRBV18 and TRBJ2-5): NAGVMQNPRHLVRRRGQEARLRCSPMKGHSHVYWYRQLPEEGLKFMVYLQKENIIDESGMPKERFSAEFPKEGPSILRIQQVVRGDSAAYFCASTNGETQYFGPGTRLLVL.